This TCR beta chain was profiled in a study of early T cells in non-severe SARS-CoV-2 infection. TCRdb called the 5' RACE reads again in MiXCR, with one record for every CDR3 protein. The sample lists 20,000 to 25,000 distinct CDR3 sequences, about 4.8% occurring once. The V end lost 0 bases, the J end lost 6 bases, and 14 bases lay between the germline ends. This CDR3 has 15 residues. Looked up from germline, CDR1 is MGHRA and CDR2 is YSYEKL. This clonotype was observed many times. The chain employs TRBV4-1 and TRBJ2-5; maybe TRBD2 (7 bases). Sequencing used whole blood. The TCR originated in an adult who was a healthcare worker with PCR-confirmed SARS-CoV-2 infection or an uninfected control (not recorded which). CDR3 DNA sequence: TGCGCCAGCAGCCAAGATATGGGAGGGGGGAAGACCCAGTACTTC. Translation: CASSQDMGGGKTQYF.